The 14 T cell receptor beta chains below come from one sample, sequenced in a study of T cell responses to AZD1222 COVID-19 vaccine. Data came from immunoSEQ multiplex PCR; TCRdb stores just in-frame clones and leaves some out. Altogether more than 85,000 clones are present, roughly four fifths being singletons, with the ten largest covering approximately 5%. Sequenced material: peripheral blood, taken on day 0 of AZD1222 vaccination. These TCRs come from an adult in good health.

The genes are TRBV12-3 or TRBV12-4 and TRBJ2-1; 7 nucleotides agree with TRBD1. With V trimmed by 5 bases and J by 4 bases, 2 bases remained unmatched. The CDR3 extends over 13 amino acids. CDR3 sequence (DNA): TGTGCCAGCAGTCCGGGACAGTACAATGAGCAGTTCTTC. It yields the protein CASSPGQYNEQFF.

This clone was seen a few times. The rearrangement uses TRBV5-6 and TRBJ1-2; D gene ambiguous. The CDR3 has 13 amino acids. V was trimmed by 7 bases and J by 4 bases, leaving 14 bases between them. CDR1 SGHDT and CDR2 YYEEEE come from the germline V gene. CDR3 bases: TGTGCCAGCGAGACGAACAGCCTCTATGGCTACACCTTC. It codes for CASETNSLYGYTF.

The chain has TRBV5-6 and TRBJ1-2; no reliable D call. The germline V gene encodes CDR1 SGHDT and CDR2 YYEEEE. The CDR3 loop spans 15 amino acids. The V end was cut by 1 base, the J end by 0 bases, with 10 bases between. For the CDR3, the DNA is TGTGCCAGCAGCTTGTACAGCCCTTCTAACTATGGCTACACCTTC. It codes for CASSLYSPSNYGYTF.

The chain carries TRBV12-5 and TRBJ2-1; 7 positions match TRBD1. Germline loops: CDR1 LGHNT, CDR2 FRNRAP. V lost 5 bases and J lost 2; bases outside the gene matches: 6. This CDR3 spans 15 amino acids. The DNA of the CDR3 is TGTGCTAGTGGTCCCCCCGGGACAGCCTACAATGAGCAGTTCTTC. Protein product: CASGPPGTAYNEQFF.

This clone is medium-sized in the sample. The V and J genes are TRBV4-3 and TRBJ1-1, with D unclear. The CDR3 length is 16 residues. Deletions cut 0 bases from V and 7 bases from J, with 18 bases between. Looked up from germline, CDR1 is LGHNA and CDR2 is YSLEER. The CDR3 region is CASSQDLASMDGEAFF. The DNA for the CDR3 is TGCGCCAGCAGCCAAGATTTGGCCTCCATGGACGGTGAAGCTTTCTTT.

The chain couples TRBV9 to TRBJ2-4; 7 bases align to TRBD2. CDR3 length equals 18 residues. The junction had 14 bases not matched to a gene; V was cut back by 5 bases and J by 0 bases. From germline, CDR1 is SGDLS and CDR2 YYNGEE. The CDR3 nucleotides read TGTGCCAGCAGTCCCTCTAGCTGGGGAGGGATAGCCAAAAACATTCAGTACTTC. Translating it yields CASSPSSWGGIAKNIQYF.

The chain joins TRBV18 to TRBJ2-3, with 7 bases fitting TRBD1. The CDR3 loop spans 15 amino acids. CDR1 and CDR2 (germline): KGHSH, LQKENI. The V and J ends lost 2 bases and 1 base, in that order; junction bases with no gene match: 3. The CDR3 bases are TGTGCCAGCTCACCAAACAGGGGAGGCACAGATACGCAGTATTTT. Translating it yields CASSPNRGGTDTQYF.

The rearrangement uses TRBV28 and TRBJ1-4; D remains ambiguous. This CDR3 spans 12 amino acids. Germline assignment: CDR1 MDHEN and CDR2 SYDVKM. Trimming stripped 3 bases from V and 7 bases from J, with 6 bases between. The CDR3 sequence: CASSLEVEKLFF. CDR3 sequence (DNA): TGTGCCAGCAGTTTGGAGGTTGAAAAACTGTTTTTT.

The chain has TRBV7-6 and TRBJ2-5; D uncertain. Germline-derived CDR1 and CDR2 are SGHVS and FNYEAQ. Trimming shortened V by 5 bases and J by 1 base, and 11 bases separated the two germline ends. This CDR3 comprises 14 residues. The CDR3 DNA reads as TGTGCCAGCAGCCTCCAGCTGATCCAAGAGACCCAGTACTTC. Protein sequence: CASSLQLIQETQYF.

V is TRBV19 and J is TRBJ1-5; tentatively, D is TRBD1 (5 bases). Deletions cut 5 bases from V and 12 bases from J, with 14 bases between. There are 12 residues in the CDR3. CDR1 is LNHDA and CDR2 is SQIVND in the germline V gene (reference sequence). The CDR3 region has the DNA TGTGCCAGTAGTCATTCCCCCGGGGGCCAGCATTTT. Its protein is CASSHSPGGQHF. Based on the CDR3 plus reference TRBV19 and TRBJ1-5, the full variable domain is DGGITQSPKYLFRKEGQNVTLSCEQNLNHDAMYWYRQDPGQGLRLIYYSQIVNDFQKGDIAEGYSVSREKKESFPLTVTSAQKNPTAFYLCASSHSPGGQHFGDGTRLSIL.

The chain couples TRBV28 to TRBJ2-7, with TRBD1 as a possible D gene (7 bases). The germline V gene has CDR1 MDHEN and CDR2 SYDVKM. The CDR3 contains 15 residues. V lost 7 bases and J 6 bases, leaving 22 bases between the germline ends. The CDR3 is CASTEGGQGVGEQYF. Written as DNA, the CDR3 is TGTGCCAGCACCGAAGGAGGGCAGGGGGTGGGCGAGCAGTACTTC.

This clone was found a few times. In DNA, the CDR3 is TGTGCCAGCAGTTTCATGGACAACTCTGGAAACACCATATATTTT. This sequence encodes CASSFMDNSGNTIYF. The chain is built from TRBV6-5 and TRBJ1-3; TRBD1 is a possible D gene (5 bases). Germline CDR1 and CDR2: MNHEY and SVGAGI. This CDR3 region has 15 residues. Trimming left V 4 bases short and J 0 bases short, with 10 bases between.

This clone was observed a single time. The chain couples TRBV25-1 to TRBJ1-1; 8 positions match TRBD1. The germline gives CDR1 MGHDK, CDR2 SYGVNS. CDR3 length equals 18 residues. Unmatched junction bases numbered 10, after V lost 1 base and J lost 0 bases. CDR3 amino acids: CASSESYRTGRLNTEAFF. CDR3 coding DNA: TGTGCCAGCAGTGAATCCTATAGGACAGGGAGGTTGAACACTGAAGCTTTCTTT.

In this sample, this clone turned up once. V gene TRBV27 combines with J gene TRBJ2-2, with TRBD2 identical over 7 bases. Germline V gene lookup returns CDR1 MNHEY and CDR2 SMNVEV (reference sequence). This CDR3 has 16 residues. Losses at the gene ends were 3 bases for V and 8 bases for J; bases not matched to a gene: 12. CDR3 region: CASSFFAGVPQGELFF. The CDR3 DNA reads TGTGCCAGCAGTTTTTTCGCGGGAGTGCCTCAGGGGGAGCTGTTTTTT.